This T cell receptor (beta chain) was sequenced for a study of vaccination and CD4 T cells after COVID-19. As for the study in general: Post-vaccination specimens were collected at a median of roughly 65 days following dose two (range 14 to 241). Cells received overlapping spike peptides from SARS-CoV-2, HCoV-NL63, HCoV-OC43 and HCoV-229E as stimulation. Whole-study results and caveats: Early post-infection timepoints were missing, and relatively few convalescent patients were studied.

Sequenced with the Oncomine TCR Beta short-read assay was DNA taken from cultured CD4+ T cells. TCRdb analysed the PCR reads with MiXCR anew, one entry per CDR3 protein. Of 20,000 to 25,000 distinct CDR3 sequences in the sample, 50% are singletons; the top ten hold 9% to 10%. Treatment specified: approximately 9-day PBMC culture with coronavirus spike peptide pools or control peptides (ViraFEST assay). ViraFEST used peptide pools to expand antigen-specific T cells before TCR sequencing. Of note for this clonotype: Its antigen is not known.

Per germline, CDR1 ENHRY and CDR2 SYGVKD. This CDR3 contains 15 residues. V gave up 3 bases and J gave up 5 bases; unmatched junction bases: 8. Source material: CD4+ T cells from blood, cultured in vitro. The chain is built from TRBV10-3 and TRBJ2-5; TRBD2 matches at 8 bases. The receptor comes from a human donor who had recovered from COVID-19. CDR3 bases: TGTGCCATCAGTGATATTCTAGCGGGCCGGGAGACCCAGTACTTC. Translating it yields CAISDILAGRETQYF.